This T cell receptor beta chain is drawn from a study of cytomegalovirus exposure and HLA in healthy donors. Study in general: Unique TCR beta sequences numbering some 120 million came from around 180 million T cells in an earlier analysis.

This CDR3 has 14 amino acids. The V gene lost 5 bases and the J gene lost 0 bases, with 11 bases spanning the gap. Germline V gives CDR1 SGHTA, CDR2 FQGNSA. Findings and caveats of the study: There were several of the most significant clusters that appeared linked to common viral pathogens in a later analysis.

The study ran its PCR with 60 Vbeta and 13 Jbeta primers. Measured with immunoSEQ multiplex PCR; TCRdb has only the in-frame clones, and not every one. The sample includes about 150,000 clones, 55% to 70% seen only once; the top ten take approximately 6.6%. Of note for this clone: Its antigen is not identified.

The chain is built from TRBV7-2 and TRBJ2-7, with D tentatively TRBD2 (6 bases). The clonotype originates from a woman aged 55-69 years in good health and CMV-seropositive. Sequences were obtained from PBMCs. The CDR3: CASSAQRASYEQYF. The CDR3 coding sequence is TGTGCCAGCAGCGCCCAGCGGGCCTCCTACGAGCAGTACTTC.